One sample yielded the 9 T cell receptor beta chains listed below, sequenced in a study of siplizumab effects on memory and regulatory T cells (dated by TCRdb to 2018 to 2020). Libraries came from the immunoSEQ multiplex PCR assay. Entries here come from immuneACCESS through TCRdb and include only in-frame sequences with V and J called. Some clones fail to appear in such tables; in the studies checked, an unresolved V gene covers under half of the shortfall, and the cause of the remainder is unknown. The sample table contains 70,000 to 95,000 clones; only one count was recorded for 93% of them. 6.5% of the sample is in the top ten clones. Sequencing input: CD8+ T cells sorted from blood. Receptors originate from a human donor in good health.

This clone appeared a single time. The chain couples TRBV5-6 to TRBJ2-7, with 8 bases fitting TRBD1. Per the germline V gene, CDR1 is SGHDT and CDR2 is YYEEEE. V lost 3 bases, J lost 2 bases, and 4 bases stayed unmatched. The CDR3 totals 14 residues. CDR3: CASSWGDRTYEQYF. As DNA, the CDR3 is TGTGCCAGCAGCTGGGGGGACAGGACCTACGAGCAGTACTTC.

This chain links TRBV9 with TRBJ2-1; 7 bases are a match to TRBD2. V gave up 0 bases and J gave up 6 bases; unmatched junction bases: 6. Germline CDR1 SGDLS, CDR2 YYNGEE. The CDR3 covers 15 residues. CDR3 nucleotides: TGTGCCAGCAGCGTAGCGGCTAGCGGTAGCAATGAGCAGTTCTTC. Residues: CASSVAASGSNEQFF.

V and J are TRBV12-5 and TRBJ1-4; D perhaps matches TRBD1 (6 bases). Germline V lookup: CDR1 LGHNT, CDR2 FRNRAP. The V end lost 7 bases, the J end lost 2 bases, and 20 bases lay between the germline ends. The CDR3 contains 17 residues. CDR3 DNA: TGTGCTAGTGACGTACCTGGGGGGCCCGCTACTAATGAAAAACTGTTTTTT. Its protein product is CASDVPGGPATNEKLFF.

V is TRBV27 and J is TRBJ1-6; perhaps TRBD1 as D (5 bases). CDR1 and CDR2 from the germline V gene are MNHEY and SMNVEV (reference sequence). Deletions cut 3 bases from V and 9 bases from J, with 9 bases between. The CDR3 is 13 amino acids. This chain's CDR3 is CASSFPGSSPLHF. In nucleotides, the CDR3 is TGTGCCAGCAGTTTCCCAGGGAGTTCACCCCTCCACTTT.

The gene calls are TRBV4-1 and TRBJ2-7; 9 bases fit TRBD2. V gave up 1 base and J gave up 2 bases; unmatched junction bases: 3. The CDR3 loop spans 15 amino acids. Per the germline V gene, CDR1 is MGHRA and CDR2 is YSYEKL. CDR3: CASSQGVAGAYEQYF. The DNA for the CDR3 is TGCGCCAGCAGCCAAGGGGTAGCGGGGGCCTACGAGCAGTACTTC.

This chain links TRBV19 with TRBJ2-7, with 8 nucleotides matching TRBD2. The germline CDR1 and CDR2 sequences are LNHDA and SQIVND (reference sequence). The CDR3 spans 14 residues. V trimming: 10 bases; J trimming: 2 bases; junction bases outside the gene matches: 10. The CDR3 DNA reads as TGTGCCACACGGAAGCGGGAGTCGACCTACGAGCAGTACTTC. Its protein product is CATRKRESTYEQYF.

This chain links TRBV5-6 with TRBJ1-2, with TRBD1 identical over 11 bases. The trim removed 0 bases at V and 4 bases at J, leaving 5 bases unmatched. This CDR3 has 16 residues. Germline-derived CDR1 and CDR2 are SGHDT and YYEEEE. CDR3 sequence: CASSLAPGQGGYGYTF. CDR3 bases: TGTGCCAGCAGCTTGGCTCCGGGACAGGGGGGCTATGGCTACACCTTC.

V gene TRBV15 combines with J gene TRBJ2-5; D not resolved. This CDR3 contains 12 residues. CDR1 and CDR2 from the germline V gene are LNHNV and YYDKDF (reference sequence). Trimming left V 0 bases short and J 7 bases short, with 6 bases between. The CDR3 region is CATSRDLGTQYF. The CDR3 nucleotides read TGTGCCACCAGCAGAGACTTGGGGACCCAGTACTTC.

The V and J genes are TRBV6-5 and TRBJ2-7; 10 bases map to TRBD2. After removal of 2 bases from V and 9 bases from J, the junction contained 7 bases not matched to a gene. There are 14 residues in the CDR3. CDR1 is MNHEY and CDR2 is SVGAGI in the germline V gene. As DNA, the CDR3 is TGTGCCAGCAGTTACGAGGGACTAGCGACAGTGCAGTACTTC. Amino acid sequence: CASSYEGLATVQYF.